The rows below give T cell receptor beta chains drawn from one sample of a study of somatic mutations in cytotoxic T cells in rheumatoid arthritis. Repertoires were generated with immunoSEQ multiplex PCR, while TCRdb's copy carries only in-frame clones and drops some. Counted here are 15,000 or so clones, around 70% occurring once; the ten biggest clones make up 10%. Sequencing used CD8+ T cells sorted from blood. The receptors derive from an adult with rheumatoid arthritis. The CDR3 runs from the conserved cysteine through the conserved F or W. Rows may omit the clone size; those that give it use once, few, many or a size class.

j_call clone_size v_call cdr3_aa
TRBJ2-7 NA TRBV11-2 CASRGERLGRVYEQYF
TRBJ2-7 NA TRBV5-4 CASSLGGGISEQYF
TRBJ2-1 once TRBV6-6 CASRERGGPYNEQFF
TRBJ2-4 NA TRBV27 CASAQGALAKNIQYF
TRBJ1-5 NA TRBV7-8 CASRPNPEKNSNQPQHF
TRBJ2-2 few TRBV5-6 CASSLTDRGNTGELFF
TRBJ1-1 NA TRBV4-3 CASSQAGNTEAFF
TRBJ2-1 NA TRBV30 CAWSVGQGPYNEQFF
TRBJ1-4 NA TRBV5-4 CASSLGDREEKLFF
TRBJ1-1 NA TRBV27 CASSLSIRGTEAFF
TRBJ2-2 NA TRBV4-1 CASSQETSGGAGELFF
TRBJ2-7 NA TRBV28 CASSLTTQGTLDYEQYF
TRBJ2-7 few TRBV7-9 CASSLGTGKRGYEQYF
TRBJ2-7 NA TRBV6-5 CASSYEVSYEQYF
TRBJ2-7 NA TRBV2 CASSEGGFYEQYF
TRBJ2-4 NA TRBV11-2 CASTNTGIAKNIQYF
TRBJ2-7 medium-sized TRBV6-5 CASSYGVQSYEQYF
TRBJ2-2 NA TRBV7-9 CASSQGGLYTGELFF
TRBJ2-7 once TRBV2 CASSEIRGGTYEQYF
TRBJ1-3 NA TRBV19 CASSLDRGNTIYF
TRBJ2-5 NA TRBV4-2 CASSQDLSETQYF
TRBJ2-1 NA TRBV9 CASSVERGGLYEQFF
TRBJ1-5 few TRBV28 CASSIDGGWPQHF
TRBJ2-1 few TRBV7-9 CASSFRGPEQFF
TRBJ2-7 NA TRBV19 CASSIVGGGADYEQYF
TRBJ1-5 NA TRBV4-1 CASSHDGTSNQPQHF
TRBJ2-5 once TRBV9 CASSVGDLAGGQETQYF
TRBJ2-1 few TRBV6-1 CASSETMLFF
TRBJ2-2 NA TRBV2 CASSDDPPNTGELFF
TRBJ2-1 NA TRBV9 CASSVQGYNEQFF
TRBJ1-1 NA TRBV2 CASRASMNTEAFF
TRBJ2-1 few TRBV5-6 CASSLDYNEQFF
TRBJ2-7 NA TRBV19 CASSHARDRAYEQYF
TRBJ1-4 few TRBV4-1 CASSQRQGVGEKLFF
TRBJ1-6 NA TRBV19 CASSPYVNSPLHF
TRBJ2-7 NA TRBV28 CASSLVVPYEQYF
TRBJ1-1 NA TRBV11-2 CASSLTEGGGTEAFF
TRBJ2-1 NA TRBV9 CASSAQKLAPGGPGDEQFF
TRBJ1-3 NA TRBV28 CASSRWVSRNTIYF
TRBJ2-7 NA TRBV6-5 CASSYGRPSSYEQYF
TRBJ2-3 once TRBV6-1 CASSPSRGTDTQYF
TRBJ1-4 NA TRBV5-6 CASSFGWRGKLFF
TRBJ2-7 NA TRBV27 CASRFIVGQGVNEQYF
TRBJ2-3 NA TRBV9 CASSVVGGGAAGDTQYF
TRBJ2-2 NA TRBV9 CASSFRQFTGELFF
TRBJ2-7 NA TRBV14 CASSQWRGDGYEQYF
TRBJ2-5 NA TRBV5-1 CASSLSGSPGGETQYF